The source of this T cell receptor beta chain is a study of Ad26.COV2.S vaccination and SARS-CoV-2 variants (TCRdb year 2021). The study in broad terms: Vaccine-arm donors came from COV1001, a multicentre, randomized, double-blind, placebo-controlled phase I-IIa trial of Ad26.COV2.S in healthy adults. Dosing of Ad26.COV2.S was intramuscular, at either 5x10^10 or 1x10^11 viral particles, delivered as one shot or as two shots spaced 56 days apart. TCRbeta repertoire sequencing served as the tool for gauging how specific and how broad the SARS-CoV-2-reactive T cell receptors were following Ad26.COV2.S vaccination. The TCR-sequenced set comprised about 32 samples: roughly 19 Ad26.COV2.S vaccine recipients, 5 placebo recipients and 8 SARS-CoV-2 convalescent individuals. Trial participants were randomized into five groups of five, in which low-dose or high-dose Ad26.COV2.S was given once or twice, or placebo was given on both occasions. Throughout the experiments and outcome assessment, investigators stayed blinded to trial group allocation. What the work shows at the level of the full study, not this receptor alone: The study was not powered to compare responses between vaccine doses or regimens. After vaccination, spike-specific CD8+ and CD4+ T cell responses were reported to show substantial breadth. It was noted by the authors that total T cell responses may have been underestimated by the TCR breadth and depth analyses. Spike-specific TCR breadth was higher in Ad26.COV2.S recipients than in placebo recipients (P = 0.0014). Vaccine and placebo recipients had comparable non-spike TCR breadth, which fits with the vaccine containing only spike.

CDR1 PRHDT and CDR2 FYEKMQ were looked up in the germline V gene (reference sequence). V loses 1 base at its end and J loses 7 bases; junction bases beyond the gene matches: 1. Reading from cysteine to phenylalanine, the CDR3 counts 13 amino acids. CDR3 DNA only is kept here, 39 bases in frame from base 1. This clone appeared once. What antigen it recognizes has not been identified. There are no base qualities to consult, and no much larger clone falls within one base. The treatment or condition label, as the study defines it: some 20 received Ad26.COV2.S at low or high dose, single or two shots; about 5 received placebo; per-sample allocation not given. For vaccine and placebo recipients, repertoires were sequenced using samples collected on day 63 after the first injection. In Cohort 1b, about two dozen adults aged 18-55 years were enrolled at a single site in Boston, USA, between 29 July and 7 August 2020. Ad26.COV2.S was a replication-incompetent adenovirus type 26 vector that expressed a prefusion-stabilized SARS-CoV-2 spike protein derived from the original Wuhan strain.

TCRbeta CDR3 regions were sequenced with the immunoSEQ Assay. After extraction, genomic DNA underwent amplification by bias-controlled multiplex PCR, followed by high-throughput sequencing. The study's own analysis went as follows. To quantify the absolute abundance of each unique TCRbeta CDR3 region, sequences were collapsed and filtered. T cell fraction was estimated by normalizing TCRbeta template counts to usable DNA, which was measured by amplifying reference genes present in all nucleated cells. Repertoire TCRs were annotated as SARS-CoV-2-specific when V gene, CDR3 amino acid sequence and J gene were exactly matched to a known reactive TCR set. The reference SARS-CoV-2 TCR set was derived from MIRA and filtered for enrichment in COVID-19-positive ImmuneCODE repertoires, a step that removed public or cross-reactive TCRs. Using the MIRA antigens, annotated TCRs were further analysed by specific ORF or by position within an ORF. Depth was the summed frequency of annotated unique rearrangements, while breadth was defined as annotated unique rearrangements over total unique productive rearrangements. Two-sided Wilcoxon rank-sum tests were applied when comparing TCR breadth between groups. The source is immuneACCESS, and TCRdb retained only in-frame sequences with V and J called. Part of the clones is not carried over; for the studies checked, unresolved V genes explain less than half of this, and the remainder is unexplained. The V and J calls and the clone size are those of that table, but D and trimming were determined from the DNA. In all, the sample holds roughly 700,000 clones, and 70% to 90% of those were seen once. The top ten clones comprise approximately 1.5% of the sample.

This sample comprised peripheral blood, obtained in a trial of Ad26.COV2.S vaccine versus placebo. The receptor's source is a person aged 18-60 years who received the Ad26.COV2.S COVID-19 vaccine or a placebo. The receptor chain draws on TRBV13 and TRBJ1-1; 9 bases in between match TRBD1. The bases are TGTGCCAGCAGCTTAGAGGACAGGGGTGAAGCTTTCTTT. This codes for CASSLEDRGEAFF.